This T cell receptor beta chain stems from a study of CD8 T cells in ankylosing spondylitis. TCRdb recomputed calls from the 5' RACE reads with MiXCR, one row per CDR3 protein. The top ten clones hold nearly 7% of a sample with about 540,000 distinct CDR3 sequences, roughly 12% of them seen once. This clonotype was picked up a small number of times. No antigen is known for it. Study-level results: One TCR beta motif, made up of several highly homologous variants, appeared characteristic of ankylosing spondylitis blood.

Sequencing was performed on blood, either unsorted or a sorted T cell fraction (not recorded which). The source is a male donor with ankylosing spondylitis.

The CDR3 sequence is CASSLNGQSYGYTF. Written as DNA, the CDR3 is TGTGCCAGCAGCTTAAATGGACAGTCCTATGGCTACACCTTC. V gene TRBV11-3 combines with J gene TRBJ1-2; tentative D call: TRBD1 (6 bases). Germline V lookup: CDR1 SGHNT, CDR2 YENEEA. This CDR3 spans 14 amino acids. V was trimmed by 2 bases and J by 4 bases, leaving 11 bases between them.